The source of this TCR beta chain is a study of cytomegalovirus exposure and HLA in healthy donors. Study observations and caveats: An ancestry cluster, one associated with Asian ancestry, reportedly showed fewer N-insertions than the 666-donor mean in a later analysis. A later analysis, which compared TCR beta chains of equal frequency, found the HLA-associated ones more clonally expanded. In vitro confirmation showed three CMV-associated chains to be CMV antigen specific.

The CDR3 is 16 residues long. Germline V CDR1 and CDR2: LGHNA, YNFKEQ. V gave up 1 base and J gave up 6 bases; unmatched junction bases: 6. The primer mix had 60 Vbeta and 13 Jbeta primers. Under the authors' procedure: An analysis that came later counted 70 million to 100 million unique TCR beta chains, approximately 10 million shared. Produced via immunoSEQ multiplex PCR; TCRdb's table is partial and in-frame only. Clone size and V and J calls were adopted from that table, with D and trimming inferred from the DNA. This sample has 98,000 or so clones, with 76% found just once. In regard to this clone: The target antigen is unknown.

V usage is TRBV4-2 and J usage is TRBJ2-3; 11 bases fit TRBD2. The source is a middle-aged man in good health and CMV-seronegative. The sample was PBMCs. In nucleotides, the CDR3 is TGTGCCAGCAGCCAAGGCCCACTAGCGGGGGCTGATACGCAGTATTTT. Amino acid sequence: CASSQGPLAGADTQYF.